Listed here is a single TCR beta chain. From germline, CDR1 is SGHNT and CDR2 YYREEE (reference sequence). Trimming removed 3 bases at V and 6 bases at J, with 20 bases between. This CDR3 is built from 16 residues. Per the original methods: Using reference gene primer amplification, nucleated cell counts were estimated. Profiled with immunoSEQ multiplex PCR; TCRdb holds only in-frame clones, not every one. V, J and clone size were drawn from that table, and D and trimming were deduced from the DNA. The sample has 40,000 to 55,000 clones, approximately 88% seen once. This sample is drawn from a study of blood T cell repertoires in COVID-19. In the study overall: In each case, the material was cDNA or gDNA derived from T cells, B-cell-depleted T cells, or PBMCs.

The specimen was peripheral blood. The genes are TRBV5-4 and TRBJ2-3, with a tentative D call TRBD1 (5 bases). This TCR derives from a human donor in a cohort sampled during active COVID-19. CDR3 amino acids: CASSWTQWGGEDTQYF. The CDR3 DNA sequence: TGTGCCAGCAGCTGGACCCAGTGGGGCGGTGAGGATACGCAGTATTTT.